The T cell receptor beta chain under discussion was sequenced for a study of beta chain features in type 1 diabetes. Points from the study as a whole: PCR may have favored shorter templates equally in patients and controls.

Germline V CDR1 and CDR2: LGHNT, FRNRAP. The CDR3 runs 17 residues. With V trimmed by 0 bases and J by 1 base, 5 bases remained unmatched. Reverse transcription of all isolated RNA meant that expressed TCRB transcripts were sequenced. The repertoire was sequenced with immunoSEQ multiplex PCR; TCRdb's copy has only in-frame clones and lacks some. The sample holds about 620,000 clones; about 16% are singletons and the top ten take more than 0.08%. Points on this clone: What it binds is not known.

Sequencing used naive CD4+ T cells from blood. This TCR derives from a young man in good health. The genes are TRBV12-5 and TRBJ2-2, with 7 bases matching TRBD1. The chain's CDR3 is CASGLVWTGGNTGELFF. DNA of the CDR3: TGTGCTAGTGGTTTGGTATGGACAGGCGGGAACACCGGGGAGCTGTTTTTT.